The T cell receptor (beta chain) described here comes from a study of cytomegalovirus exposure and HLA in healthy donors. This clone was counted a single time. Germline V CDR1 and CDR2: GTSNPN, SVGIG (reference sequence). After removal of 2 bases from V and 10 bases from J, the junction contained 8 bases not matched to a gene. This CDR3 has 14 residues. Primers included in the PCR were 60 Vbeta and 13 Jbeta primers. Produced via immunoSEQ multiplex PCR; TCRdb's table is partial and in-frame only. The repertoire holds 130,000 to 150,000 clones, with about 72% as singletons. Material: PBMCs. The TCR comes from a man aged 35-49 years in good health and CMV-seronegative. J is TRBJ2-1 and V is TRBV30; 10 nucleotides align to TRBD2. The CDR3 nucleotides are TGTGCCTGGAGTATAAACCTGGGACTAGCGGAGCAGTTCTTC. Protein sequence: CAWSINLGLAEQFF.